These T cell receptor beta chains were read from a single sample in a study of cytomegalovirus exposure and HLA in healthy donors. TCRdb keeps only in-frame clones here, not all; method: immunoSEQ multiplex PCR. The table lists 150,000 or so clones, about 80% of them singletons. The sample comprised PBMCs. All receptors derive from a woman aged 40 to 49 in good health and CMV-seronegative. CDR3s include the opening cysteine and the closing phenylalanine or tryptophan. Each record gives: V gene, D gene, J gene, clone size, CDR3 DNA, CDR3 protein. D genes are given only for firm matches. Clone size appears in some rows only: once, few, many, or a class for an expanded clone.

>TRBV7-6|TRBD1|TRBJ1-2|-
TGTGCCAGCAGCTTAAGTTCCGCAGGGGGAGGTGATAACTATGGCTACACCTTC
CASSLSSAGGGDNYGYTF
>TRBV7-9|TRBD2|TRBJ2-3|-
TGTGCCAGCAGCTTAGCGCCGGGGGGGCCAGATACGCAGTATTTT
CASSLAPGGPDTQYF
>TRBV28|-|TRBJ1-4|-
TGTGCCAGCGGGACACCGACGATGGGGGAAAAACTGTTTTTT
CASGTPTMGEKLFF
>TRBV18|-|TRBJ1-2|-
TGTGCCAGCTCACCCAGCGCGGCCGATCGCTATGGCTACACCTTC
CASSPSAADRYGYTF
>TRBV27|TRBD1|TRBJ1-1|few
TGTGCCAGCAGTTTTAAGGGGGCCGCTGAAGCTTTCTTT
CASSFKGAAEAFF
>TRBV6-1|TRBD2|TRBJ2-7|-
TGTGCCAGCAACCCTATCACCGGGGGGGGCCACGAGCAGTACTTC
CASNPITGGGHEQYF
>TRBV7-8|-|TRBJ2-1|once
TGTGCCAGCAGCTTACGTCAGCAGGGAACGTACAATGAGCAGTTCTTC
CASSLRQQGTYNEQFF
>TRBV11-2|TRBD2|TRBJ2-1|-
TGTGCCAGCATCCAAAAGGGACTAGCGGTTTACAATGAGCAGTTCTTC
CASIQKGLAVYNEQFF
>TRBV7-9|-|TRBJ1-1|-
TGTGCCAGCAGCTTAGCGGCAGGGACTGAAGCTTTCTTT
CASSLAAGTEAFF
>TRBV27|-|TRBJ2-7|few
TGTGCCAGCAGTCCAAAAGGACAGAGTACCTACGAGCAGTACTTC
CASSPKGQSTYEQYF
>TRBV30|-|TRBJ2-7|-
TGTGCCTGGAGTGTATTAGCGAGACCAGCCTCCGAGCAGTACTTC
CAWSVLARPASEQYF
>TRBV18|-|TRBJ2-7|-
TGTGCCAGCTCCCGCACCGGGGGGCGCTACGAGCAGTACTTC
CASSRTGGRYEQYF
>TRBV7-9|TRBD1|TRBJ1-2|-
TGTGCCAGCAGCCCGGACAGGATCTATGGCTACACCTTC
CASSPDRIYGYTF
>TRBV6-6|-|TRBJ2-3|-
TGTGCCAGCAGTTACTCGGCGGGGTTCACAGATACGCAGTATTTT
CASSYSAGFTDTQYF
>TRBV6-5|TRBD1|TRBJ2-5|-
TGTGCCAGCAGTTACGAGGGACAGCAAGAGACCCAGTACTTC
CASSYEGQQETQYF
>TRBV6-5|TRBD1|TRBJ1-2|-
TGTGCCAGCAGTTACCGAGACAGGGGATACGGCTACACCTTC
CASSYRDRGYGYTF
>TRBV19|TRBD1|TRBJ1-1|-
TGTGCCAGTAGTATACCGGGACAGGGAGGTAACACTGAAGCTTTCTTT
CASSIPGQGGNTEAFF
>TRBV7-6|TRBD1|TRBJ2-7|-
TGTGCCAGCAGCCCTCGGGACAGGGACTACGAGCAGTACTTC
CASSPRDRDYEQYF
>TRBV9|-|TRBJ2-1|once
TGTGCCAGCAGCGTAGCCGGTGAGCAGTTCTTC
CASSVAGEQFF
>TRBV5-1|TRBD2|TRBJ2-3|-
TGCGCCAGCAGCTTGGCGGCTAGCGGTCACACAGATACGCAGTATTTT
CASSLAASGHTDTQYF
>TRBV7-9|-|TRBJ1-1|-
TGTGCCAGCAGCAGGGAGCGAAACACTGAAGCTTTCTTT
CASSRERNTEAFF
>TRBV30|-|TRBJ2-7|few
TGTGCCGGACAACCGGGACACGGGTCCTTTTCTACCTACGAGCAGTACTTC
CAGQPGHGSFSTYEQYF
>TRBV5-1|-|TRBJ2-3|-
TGCGCCAGCAGCCCTACTTCCCGCAGCACAGATACGCAGTATTTT
CASSPTSRSTDTQYF
>TRBV5-1|TRBD2|TRBJ2-3|few
TGCGCCAGCAGCTTGCGAGGACTAGCGGCAGATACGCAGTATTTT
CASSLRGLAADTQYF
>TRBV19|-|TRBJ2-3|-
TGTGCCAGTAGTATCGCGGGGAAAGATACGCAGTATTTT
CASSIAGKDTQYF
>TRBV2|TRBD1|TRBJ2-3|-
TGTGCCGGATCGGACAGGGGGCGCGGCACGCAGTATTTT
CAGSDRGRGTQYF
>TRBV7-9|-|TRBJ2-2|-
TGTGCCAGCAGCTTAGGTATTAGCCTCCTCGCGAACACCGGGGAGCTGTTTTTT
CASSLGISLLANTGELFF
>TRBV5-4|TRBD1|TRBJ1-2|-
TGTGCCAGCAGCTTGAAAGGGGGCGCGTCTGGCTACACCTTC
CASSLKGGASGYTF
>TRBV7-9|-|TRBJ1-2|once
TGTGCCAGCAGCTTACCGGTGGGAGGGGGCTACACCTTC
CASSLPVGGGYTF
>TRBV7-8|-|TRBJ2-3|-
TGTGCCAGCAGCCGGTCCGGGAGGACAGATTCAGATATAAAAAGAAGTACGCAGTATTTT
CASSRSGRTDSDIKRSTQYF
>TRBV6-8|-|TRBJ1-1|-
TGTGCCAGCAGTTACTTCCAACACCTTCACATGCACACTGAAGCTTTCTTT
CASSYFQHLHMHTEAFF
>TRBV19|TRBD1|TRBJ1-5|-
TGTGCCAGTAGTACCGGGGGGGGGACAGGGATCAATCAGCCCCAGCATTTT
CASSTGGGTGINQPQHF
>TRBV6-1|TRBD1|TRBJ1-5|once
TGTGCCAGCAGTGGTGGGACAGGGGGAAATCAGCCCCAGCATTTT
CASSGGTGGNQPQHF
>TRBV20-1|TRBD2|TRBJ2-7|-
TGCAGTGCTAGGACTAGCGATAGGCAGTACTTC
CSARTSDRQYF
>TRBV5-4|-|TRBJ1-5|-
TGTGCCAGCAGCCGGGACATTAATCAGCCCCAGCATTTT
CASSRDINQPQHF
>TRBV6-1|-|TRBJ2-7|-
TGTGCCAGCAATGTGGCAGGGCCCTACGAGCAGTACTTC
CASNVAGPYEQYF
>TRBV7-9|TRBD2|TRBJ2-3|once
TGTGCCAGCAGCTACCTAGCGGGGGGGCAGACAGATACGCAGTATTTT
CASSYLAGGQTDTQYF
>TRBV7-9|TRBD1|TRBJ2-3|once
TGTGCCAGCAGCAAAACCGGGACAGAGTATTTCGATACGCAGTATTTT
CASSKTGTEYFDTQYF
>TRBV6-5|TRBD1|TRBJ2-7|-
TGTGCCAGCAGTTACTCCACCCTAACAGGACAGGACGAGCAGTACTTC
CASSYSTLTGQDEQYF
>TRBV28|-|TRBJ1-3|few
TGTGCCAGCAGTCTGTGGACAGCTGGAAACACCATATATTTT
CASSLWTAGNTIYF
>TRBV10-3|TRBD2|TRBJ2-3|-
TGTGCCATCAGTGACATAGCGGGAGGGACAGATACGCAGTATTTT
CAISDIAGGTDTQYF
>TRBV5-4|-|TRBJ1-3|few
TGTGCCAGCAGCGTGCTGGGGCCTGGAAACACCATATATTTT
CASSVLGPGNTIYF
>TRBV4-1|TRBD2|TRBJ2-7|few
TGCGCCAGCAGCCAACCGGGAGGGGCCGGGCAGTACTTC
CASSQPGGAGQYF
>TRBV10-3|-|TRBJ2-3|-
TGTGCCACCCGAGACCGGGATACAGATACGCAGTATTTT
CATRDRDTDTQYF
>TRBV5-4|TRBD1|TRBJ1-2|-
TGTGCCAGCAGCTTGGGGGGACAGTTCTATGGCTACACCTTC
CASSLGGQFYGYTF